Below, 30 T cell receptor beta chains from the same sample are listed, as sequenced in a study of blood T cell repertoires in COVID-19 (dated by TCRdb to 2020 to 2022). Library preparation employed the immunoSEQ multiplex PCR assay. This immuneACCESS table, as held by TCRdb, lists in-frame sequences with V and J called but not all clones. Of the missing ones, under half trace to an unresolved V gene in checked studies; the others have no known cause. This sample comprises 200,000 or so clones, 88% of them detected only once. Roughly 2.6% of the sample is taken by the ten largest. Material: PBMCs or T cells enriched from blood (not recorded which). The origin of the receptors is a woman aged 25 to 45 who had recovered from COVID-19.

The chain joins TRBV4-3 to TRBJ2-5; 7 nucleotides line up with TRBD2. V lost 4 bases and J lost 3; bases outside the gene matches: 2. Germline CDR1 and CDR2: LGHNA and YSLEER. This CDR3 spans 13 amino acids. The CDR3 coding sequence is TGCGCCAGCAGCCTAGGACTAGAAGAGACCCAGTACTTC. It specifies CASSLGLEETQYF.

The chain recombines TRBV5-6 with TRBJ1-2; 7 bases are shared with TRBD1. CDR1 SGHDT and CDR2 YYEEEE come from the germline V gene. V was clipped by 4 bases and J by 4 bases; unmatched bases: 10. The CDR3 is 15 residues long. This chain's CDR3 is CASSPPQGRGYGYTF. The DNA for the CDR3 is TGTGCCAGCAGCCCACCACAGGGGCGCGGCTATGGCTACACCTTC.

This chain links TRBV6-4 with TRBJ1-5, with D hard to call. V lost 6 bases, J lost 4 bases, and 10 bases lay in between. The CDR3 extends over 13 amino acids. Germline V gives CDR1 MRHNA, CDR2 SNTAGT. The DNA for the CDR3 is TGTGCCAGCAGCCAGGAAGAAAATCAGCCCCAGCATTTT. It translates to CASSQEENQPQHF.

This rearrangement joins TRBV4-3 to TRBJ2-3; 7 nucleotides align to TRBD1. V gave up 0 bases and J gave up 3 bases; unmatched junction bases: 9. This CDR3 is 17 amino acids long. Germline V lookup: CDR1 LGHNA, CDR2 YSLEER. The CDR3 DNA sequence: TGCGCCAGCAGCCAAGAGGCCAGGGGGTTGAGTACAGATACGCAGTATTTT. Protein: CASSQEARGLSTDTQYF.

The rearrangement links TRBV12-3 or TRBV12-4 to TRBJ1-2, with TRBD1 identical over 7 bases. V dropped 7 bases and J dropped 8; count of bases not matched to a gene: 4. This CDR3 is built from 11 residues. The chain's CDR3 is CASNYRGGYTF. CDR3 DNA sequence: TGTGCCAGCAACTACAGGGGCGGCTACACCTTC.

The rearrangement joins TRBV2 to TRBJ1-2, with 7 positions matching TRBD1. In germline, CDR1 is SNHLY, CDR2 FYNNEI. The length of the CDR3 is 14 residues. The junction had 12 bases not matched to a gene; V was cut back by 6 bases and J by 8 bases. The CDR3, as DNA: TGTGCCAGCAGCTACCGTAAGGGGGCGCAAGGCTACACCTTC. Its protein is CASSYRKGAQGYTF.

Concerning this clone itself: This sample also contains other DNA sequences that code for the same CDR3. The chain links TRBV7-9 to TRBJ1-1; 7 nucleotides align to TRBD1. CDR1 and CDR2 from the germline V gene are SEHNR and FQNEAQ (reference sequence). The V gene end was trimmed by 5 bases and the J gene end by 5 bases; junction bases not matched to a gene: 2. The CDR3 has 12 residues. The CDR3 DNA reads TGTGCCAGCAGCCCCAGGGGGACTGAAGCTTTCTTT. Residues: CASSPRGTEAFF.

This rearrangement joins TRBV7-9 to TRBJ2-2; weak D call: TRBD1 (5 bases). Germline values: CDR1 SEHNR, CDR2 FQNEAQ (reference sequence). Trimming took 2 bases from V and 4 from J, leaving 14 bases between them. The CDR3 length is 16 residues. The CDR3 loop is CASSLLGGASTGELFF. DNA for the CDR3: TGTGCCAGCAGCTTATTAGGTGGGGCCAGCACCGGGGAGCTGTTTTTT.

The chain joins TRBV7-2 to TRBJ1-1, with 9 positions matching TRBD1. Germline V gives CDR1 SGHTA, CDR2 FQGNSA. The CDR3 consists of 14 residues. V dropped 5 bases and J dropped 5; count of bases not matched to a gene: 6. Here the CDR3 reads CASSLGTGLTEAFF. In DNA, the CDR3 is TGTGCCAGCAGCCTAGGGACAGGGTTAACTGAAGCTTTCTTT.

The V call is TRBV11-2, the J call TRBJ2-7; TRBD1 matches 7 bases. The V gene end was trimmed by 5 bases and the J gene end by 3 bases; junction bases not matched to a gene: 7. This CDR3 contains 14 residues. The germline V gene encodes CDR1 SGHAT and CDR2 FQNNGV. CDR3 loop: CASSHFSGGYEQYF. DNA for the CDR3: TGTGCCAGCAGCCACTTCTCAGGGGGCTACGAGCAGTACTTC. Full variable domain (outside the CDR3, taken from reference TRBV11-2 and TRBJ2-7): EAGVAQSPRYKIIEKRQSVAFWCNPISGHATLYWYQQILGQGPKLLIQFQNNGVVDDSQLPKDRFSAERLKGVDSTLKIQPAKLEDSAVYLCASSHFSGGYEQYFGPGTRLTVT.

The chain links TRBV7-2 to TRBJ2-7, with a tentative D call TRBD1 (6 bases). Trimming stripped 1 base from V and 6 bases from J, with 7 bases between. The CDR3 is 12 amino acids. Germline CDR1 SGHTA, CDR2 FQGNSA. The CDR3: CASSLGGLEQYF. DNA for the CDR3: TGTGCCAGCAGCTTAGGGGGGCTCGAGCAGTACTTC.

The chain couples TRBV7-2 to TRBJ2-1; TRBD2 might be the D (7 bases). Germline CDR1 is SGHTA and CDR2 is FQGNSA. Trimming cost V 1 base and J 3 bases, with 13 bases left between them. This CDR3 has 16 amino acids. CDR3 in DNA: TGTGCCAGCAGCTTAGGGCGGAGGGGGGGCTACAATGAGCAGTTCTTC. Its protein is CASSLGRRGGYNEQFF.

Concerning this clone itself: The sample has other DNA sequences that encode this CDR3 too. This rearrangement joins TRBV7-9 to TRBJ2-7, with D possibly matching TRBD1 (6 bases). Germline-derived CDR1 and CDR2 are SEHNR and FQNEAQ (reference sequence). Trimming took 5 bases from V and 2 from J, leaving 7 bases between them. The CDR3 loop spans 12 amino acids. CDR3 residues: CASSRDTYEQYF. In DNA form, the CDR3 reads TGTGCCAGCAGCCGGGACACCTACGAGCAGTACTTC. Combining the CDR3 with reference TRBV7-9 and TRBJ2-7 gives the whole variable domain DTGVSQNPRHKITKRGQNVTFRCDPISEHNRLYWYRQTLGQGPEFLTYFQNEAQLEKSRLLSDRFSAERPKGSFSTLEIQRTEQGDSAMYLCASSRDTYEQYFGPGTRLTVT.

The chain combines TRBV14 with TRBJ1-1, with D possibly being TRBD1 (6 bases). V was clipped by 4 bases and J by 3 bases, with 21 bases between them. The length of the CDR3 is 17 residues. Germline CDR1 is SGHDN and CDR2 is FVKESK. The CDR3 region is CASSRGFGDTADTEAFF. The CDR3 DNA sequence: TGTGCCAGCAGCCGAGGATTCGGGGACACCGCAGACACTGAAGCTTTCTTT.

The rearrangement uses TRBV2 and TRBJ1-5, with 7 bases matching TRBD1. Trimming took 5 bases from V and 7 from J; bases not matched to a gene: 8. Germline V gene lookup returns CDR1 SNHLY and CDR2 FYNNEI. There are 14 residues in the CDR3. The CDR3 loop is CASSPGRGLQPQHF. The DNA of the CDR3 is TGTGCCAGCAGTCCCGGGAGGGGGCTGCAGCCCCAGCATTTT.

V is TRBV7-2 and J is TRBJ2-3; 8 positions agree with TRBD2. The V gene end was trimmed by 2 bases and the J gene end by 0 bases; junction bases not matched to a gene: 4. Per germline, CDR1 SGHTA and CDR2 FQGNSA. CDR3 length equals 16 residues. CDR3 residues: CASSLLLAGSTDTQYF. The CDR3 DNA reads TGTGCCAGCAGCTTACTTTTAGCGGGGAGCACAGATACGCAGTATTTT.

V usage is TRBV6-2 or TRBV6-3 and J usage is TRBJ2-5; 8 bases line up with TRBD2. This CDR3 has 14 residues. V shed 6 bases and J 1 base; nucleotides not matched to a gene: 4. Germline V lookup: CDR1 MNHEY, CDR2 SVGEGT. The CDR3 DNA follows: TGTGCCAGCAGCTCGCGGGGGGTCCAAGAGACCCAGTACTTC. Its translation is CASSSRGVQETQYF.

The genes are TRBV15 and TRBJ1-2; D is undetermined. The CDR3 sequence is 14 residues long. V lost 3 bases and J lost 0, with 8 bases in between. CDR1 is LNHNV and CDR2 is YYDKDF in the germline V gene (reference sequence). The CDR3 region is CATSRRPTNYGYTF. The CDR3 DNA follows: TGTGCCACCAGCAGGAGGCCTACTAACTATGGCTACACCTTC.

The chain employs TRBV7-2 and TRBJ1-1; D unclear. V lost 5 bases and J lost 0, with 7 bases in between. The CDR3 totals 13 residues. Germline CDR1 and CDR2: SGHTA and FQGNSA. In DNA, the CDR3 is TGTGCCAGCAGCACCGGTGTGAACACTGAAGCTTTCTTT. It translates to CASSTGVNTEAFF.

The chain carries TRBV7-8 and TRBJ2-5; 7 bases match TRBD1. The CDR3 runs to 16 residues. V was pared by 3 bases and J by 2 bases, with 9 bases of the junction left unmatched. Germline-derived CDR1 and CDR2 are SGHVS and FQNEAQ. The CDR3, as DNA: TGTGCCAGCAGCTTGGGAATAGGGGGCGGACAAGAGACCCAGTACTTC. Translated: CASSLGIGGGQETQYF.

This chain joins TRBV11-3 and TRBJ2-1; 7 bases are shared with TRBD2. V was pared by 5 bases and J by 0 bases, with 4 bases of the junction left unmatched. The germline CDR1 and CDR2 sequences are SGHNT and YENEEA. This CDR3 is 15 amino acids long. Here the CDR3 reads CASSTAGDSYNEQFF. The CDR3 DNA follows: TGTGCCAGCAGCACTGCGGGGGACTCCTACAATGAGCAGTTCTTC.

In its sample, this clone was seen once. The gene calls are TRBV3-1 (or the pseudogene TRBV3-2) and TRBJ2-2, with D possibly matching TRBD2 (6 bases). Germline values: CDR1 LGHDT, CDR2 YNNKEL (reference sequence). The germline V and J ends were trimmed by 0 bases and 0 bases, with 14 bases remaining between them. The CDR3 spans 18 residues. The CDR3 DNA reads as TGTGCCAGCAGCCAAGAAATTTGGGAGGACCCGAACACCGGGGAGCTGTTTTTT. This sequence encodes CASSQEIWEDPNTGELFF.

This chain connects TRBV5-6 to TRBJ1-5; the D gene is possibly TRBD1 (6 bases). In germline, CDR1 is SGHDT, CDR2 YYEEEE. This CDR3 spans 14 amino acids. Trimming pared 3 bases from V and 3 bases from J, leaving 10 bases between. This CDR3 reads CASSWGHVNQPQHF. The DNA for the CDR3 is TGTGCCAGCAGCTGGGGACACGTCAATCAGCCCCAGCATTTT.

The rearrangement uses TRBV7-9 and TRBJ1-1, with 8 bases matching TRBD1. CDR3 size: 11 residues. V shed 6 bases, J shed 11 bases, and the junction held 5 bases outside the gene matches. CDR1 is SEHNR, CDR2 FQNEAQ, per germline (reference sequence). CDR3 DNA: TGTGCCAGCAGTACACAGGGGGTGGCTTTCTTT. Amino acids: CASSTQGVAFF.

The chain carries TRBV6-5 and TRBJ1-2; 8 nucleotides align to TRBD1. CDR1 is MNHEY and CDR2 is SVGAGI in the germline V gene. Trimming took 2 bases from V and 7 from J; bases not matched to a gene: 3. The CDR3 is made up of 13 amino acids. CDR3 in amino acids: CASSYRTGSGYTF. The CDR3 DNA sequence: TGTGCCAGCAGTTACCGGACAGGGAGTGGCTACACCTTC.

The chain couples TRBV6-2 or TRBV6-3 to TRBJ2-7, with D possibly matching TRBD1 (6 bases). The CDR3 sequence is 14 residues long. Germline V CDR1 and CDR2: MNHEY, SVGEGT. V lost 4 bases, J lost 3 bases, and 13 bases lay in between. CDR3 bases: TGTGCCAGCAGTTCGACAGGTTATTACTACGAGCAGTACTTC. It specifies CASSSTGYYYEQYF.

This rearrangement joins TRBV7-2 to TRBJ2-5; TRBD1 aligns across 9 bases. The CDR3 has 17 amino acids. Germline V lookup: CDR1 SGHTA, CDR2 FQGNSA. Trimming at V came to 1 base and at J to 4 bases, leaving 10 bases not matched to a gene. This CDR3 reads CASSLGGGTGNGETQYF. CDR3 coding DNA: TGTGCCAGCAGCTTAGGCGGTGGGACAGGGAATGGAGAGACCCAGTACTTC.

This rearrangement joins TRBV5-4 to TRBJ2-3; D possibly corresponds to TRBD2 (5 bases). Germline values: CDR1 SGHNT, CDR2 YYREEE (reference sequence). The germline V and J ends were trimmed by 2 bases and 2 bases, with 12 bases remaining between them. This CDR3 has 15 amino acids. CDR3 region: CASSFPRGNTDTQYF. CDR3 DNA: TGTGCCAGCAGCTTCCCCCGGGGAAACACAGATACGCAGTATTTT.

The chain recombines TRBV2 with TRBJ1-1; D unresolved. Germline assignment: CDR1 SNHLY and CDR2 FYNNEI. The CDR3 is 14 residues long. Trimming removed 4 bases from V and 1 base from J, with 10 bases in between. The CDR3 DNA reads as TGTGCCAGCAGTGTATGGGAGACGAACACTGAAGCTTTCTTT. This gives the protein CASSVWETNTEAFF.

The chain combines TRBV29-1 with TRBJ2-7; D is perhaps TRBD2 (7 bases). The germline gives CDR1 SQVTM, CDR2 ANQGSEA. The CDR3 extends over 13 amino acids. V shed 2 bases and J shed 6 bases, with 14 bases lying between them. The CDR3 sequence is CSVEWGGPGEQYF. The CDR3 nucleotides read TGCAGCGTTGAATGGGGGGGGCCGGGCGAGCAGTACTTC.